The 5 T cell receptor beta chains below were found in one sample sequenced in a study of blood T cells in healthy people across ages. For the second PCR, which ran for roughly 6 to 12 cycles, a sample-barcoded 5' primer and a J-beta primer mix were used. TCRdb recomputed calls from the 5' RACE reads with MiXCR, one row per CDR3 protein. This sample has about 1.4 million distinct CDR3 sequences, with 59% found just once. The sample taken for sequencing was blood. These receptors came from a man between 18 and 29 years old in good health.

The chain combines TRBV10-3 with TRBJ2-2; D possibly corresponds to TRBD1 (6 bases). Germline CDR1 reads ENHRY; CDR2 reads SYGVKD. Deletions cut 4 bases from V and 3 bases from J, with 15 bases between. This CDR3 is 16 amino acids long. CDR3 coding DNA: TGTGCCATCAGTGTAAACGACAGGATATACACCGGGGAGCTGTTTTTT. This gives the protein CAISVNDRIYTGELFF.

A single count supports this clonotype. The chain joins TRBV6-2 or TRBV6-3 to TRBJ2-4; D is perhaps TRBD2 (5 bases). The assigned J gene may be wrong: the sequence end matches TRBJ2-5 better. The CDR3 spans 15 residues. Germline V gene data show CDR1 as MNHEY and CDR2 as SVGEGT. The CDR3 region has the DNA TGTGCCAGCACCCCAGACACCTGGACTCAAGAGACCCAGTACTTC. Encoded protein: CASTPDTWTQETQYF.

The CDR3 region has the DNA TGTGCCAGCAGCTTAGTGGCAGGGGCCACCGGGGAGCTGTTTTTT. Its translation: CASSLVAGATGELFF. The chain uses TRBV7-9 and TRBJ2-2; D is possibly TRBD1 (6 bases). CDR3 length equals 15 residues. V shed 1 base and J shed 4 bases, with 10 bases lying between them. Germline V gives CDR1 SEHNR, CDR2 FQNEAQ (reference sequence).

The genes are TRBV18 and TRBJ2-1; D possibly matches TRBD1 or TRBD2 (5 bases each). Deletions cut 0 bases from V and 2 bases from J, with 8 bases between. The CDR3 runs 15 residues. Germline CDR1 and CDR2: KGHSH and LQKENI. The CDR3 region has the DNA TGTGCCAGCTCACCACCGGGGGTAACCTACAATGAGCAGTTCTTC. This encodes CASSPPGVTYNEQFF.

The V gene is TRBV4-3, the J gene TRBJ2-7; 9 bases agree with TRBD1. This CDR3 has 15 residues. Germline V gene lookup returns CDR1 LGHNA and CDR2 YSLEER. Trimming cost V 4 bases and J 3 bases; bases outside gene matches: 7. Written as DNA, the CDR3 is TGCGCCAGCAGCCCGGAAGGGACAGGGCGCTACGAGCAGTACTTC. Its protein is CASSPEGTGRYEQYF.